These T cell receptor beta chains were read from a single sample in a study of T cell repertoires in cytomegalovirus infection. One entry per CDR3 protein results from TCRdb running MiXCR on the reads. This table has 350,000 to 500,000 distinct CDR3 sequences, 25% to 40% appearing once. The sequenced material came from PBMCs. The receptors were sampled from a human donor in good health (CMV status not recorded). Some clones in this sample may be carry-over from other donors' samples. Both conserved end residues are part of each CDR3. A D gene is named only where the DNA matches it firmly. For some rows the clone size is stated as once, few or many, or as a class when expanded; others skip it.

j_call d_call v_call clone_size cdr3_nt cdr3_aa
TRBJ1-5 TRBD1 TRBV12-3/TRBV12-4 few TGTGCCAGCAGTTTACGGGACAGGGGGATTATTAGCAATCAGCCCCAGCATTTT CASSLRDRGIISNQPQHF
TRBJ1-1 TRBD1 TRBV6-5 NA TGTGCCAGCAGTTACTCGGGACAGGGATGGACTGAAGCTTTCTTT CASSYSGQGWTEAFF
TRBJ2-3 TRBD1 TRBV10-3 many TGTGCCATCATGACAGGGCCCACAGATACGCAGTATTTT CAIMTGPTDTQYF
TRBJ2-6 TRBD1 TRBV5-6 NA TGTGCCAGCAGTCGGACAGGGGTTGGGGCCAACGTCCTGACTTTC CASSRTGVGANVLTF
TRBJ2-7 NA TRBV6-2/TRBV6-3 NA TGTGCCAGCTATAACAGCAGGGCTGCCGAGCAGTACTTC CASYNSRAAEQYF
TRBJ2-7 NA TRBV5-1 many TGTGCCAGCAGCTTAGTAGGGGTCGAGCAGTACTTC CASSLVGVEQYF
TRBJ2-1 TRBD2 TRBV25-1 NA TGTGCCAGCAGTGCATATGGCGGGGGGGCCAAAAATGAGCAGTTCTTC CASSAYGGGAKNEQFF
TRBJ2-3 NA TRBV7-6 NA TGTGCCAGCAAATCCCTACGCGGCCGCACAGATACGCAGTATTTT CASKSLRGRTDTQYF
TRBJ1-2 NA TRBV28 many TGTGCCAGCAGTCTCTCTAGAGGCTACACCTTC CASSLSRGYTF
TRBJ2-4 NA TRBV25-1 NA TGTGCCAGCAGTGAAACAGTGACTAACATTCAGTACTTC CASSETVTNIQYF
TRBJ1-2 NA TRBV6-2/TRBV6-3 few TGTGCCAGCAGTTACGTTAACTATGGCTACACCTTC CASSYVNYGYTF
TRBJ1-2 NA TRBV19 NA TGTGCCACAAGACCCCAAACTAACTATGGCTACACCTTC CATRPQTNYGYTF
TRBJ1-2 TRBD1 TRBV15 few TGTGCCACCAGCTTCGGGACAGGCCATGGCTACACCTTC CATSFGTGHGYTF
TRBJ2-3 TRBD1 TRBV25-1 NA TGTGCCAGCAGTACACCGGGACAGGGGGACGCAGATACGCAGTATTTT CASSTPGQGDADTQYF
TRBJ1-1 TRBD1 TRBV25-1 NA TGTGCCAGCAGGCACTCGGGACAGCAAACTGAAGCTTTCTTT CASRHSGQQTEAFF
TRBJ2-3 NA TRBV2 NA TGTGCCAGCAAGCCAGAAGGCCCCGGGGATACGCAGTATTTT CASKPEGPGDTQYF
TRBJ2-2 TRBD2 TRBV3-1 NA TGTGCCAGCAGCCAAGGACTAGCGGCGAACACCGGGGAGCCGTTTTTT CASSQGLAANTGEPFF
TRBJ1-2 NA TRBV6-5 few TGTGCCAGCAGTTACGGGGGGCTAGCGAATGGCTACACCTTC CASSYGGLANGYTF
TRBJ1-5 NA TRBV2 few TGTGCCAGCGGGGCAGACCAGTCCAGCAATCAGCCCCAGCATTTT CASGADQSSNQPQHF
TRBJ2-1 TRBD2 TRBV6-8 NA TGTGCCAGCAGCCCTACTAGCGGGGGAGTCTCCTACAATGAGCAGTTCTTC CASSPTSGGVSYNEQFF
TRBJ1-5 NA TRBV6-5 NA TGTGCCAGCAGTTACTCGAACAGGTTTTATTGGCCCCAGCATTTT CASSYSNRFYWPQHF
TRBJ2-1 TRBD2 TRBV7-8 NA TGTGCCAGCAGCCCAAGCGGGGGGGGCCCCTACAATGAGCAGTTCTTC CASSPSGGGPYNEQFF
TRBJ1-1 TRBD1 TRBV28 few TGTGCCAGCAGGTCAGGGGGCAGAAACACTGAAGCTTTCTTT CASRSGGRNTEAFF
TRBJ2-7 NA TRBV29-1 few TGCAGCGTTGAAGTGGGTACTAGCTCCTACGAGCAGTACTTC CSVEVGTSSYEQYF
TRBJ1-1 NA TRBV9 NA TGTGCCAGCAGCTATGGGACAAGAACAGGCACTGAAGCTTTCTTT CASSYGTRTGTEAFF
TRBJ2-7 NA TRBV4-1 many TGCGCCAGCAGCCAAGACGCAGGGGCTACCGAGCAGTACTTC CASSQDAGATEQYF
TRBJ1-5 NA TRBV7-2 many TGTGCCAGCAGCTTAGTTGGCGAACAGCCCCAGCATTTT CASSLVGEQPQHF
TRBJ2-3 TRBD1 TRBV7-2 few TGTGCCAGCAGCTACGTTCGGGACAGACGCACAGATACGCAGTATTTT CASSYVRDRRTDTQYF
TRBJ2-4 NA TRBV25-1 few TGTGCCAGCAGTGAAAAAGGACTAGCCAAAAACATTCAGTACTTC CASSEKGLAKNIQYF
TRBJ2-1 TRBD2 TRBV7-9 NA TGTGCCAGCAGCTCCATAGCGGGGGCCAAATCCTACAATGAGCAGTTCTTC CASSSIAGAKSYNEQFF
TRBJ2-7 TRBD1 TRBV25-1 NA TGTGCCAGCAGTGAATCACCGGGACAGGGGACGGGCGAGCAGTACTTC CASSESPGQGTGEQYF
TRBJ2-7 NA TRBV7-8 many TGTGCCAGCAGCTTAATTACAGGGTCCGAGCAGTACTTC CASSLITGSEQYF
TRBJ1-6 NA TRBV6-1 NA TGTGCCAGCAGTGATTCCACAGGGTATGGTTCACCCCTCCACTTT CASSDSTGYGSPLHF
TRBJ1-2 NA TRBV19 NA TGTGCCAGTAGTATAGCCTCGGGACGGGGAATCTATGGCTACACCTTC CASSIASGRGIYGYTF
TRBJ1-5 NA TRBV9 few TGTGCCAGCAGCGTAGACCCACAGTGGGATCAGCCCCAGCATTTT CASSVDPQWDQPQHF
TRBJ1-1 NA TRBV7-9 NA TGTGCCAGCAGCTCCAACTCGCCCAGGGAGAACACTGAAGCTTTCTTT CASSSNSPRENTEAFF
TRBJ1-4 NA TRBV20-1 few TGCAGTGCTAGAGCGGGGGGGGTGACTAATGAAAAACTGTTTTTT CSARAGGVTNEKLFF
TRBJ1-1 NA TRBV6-2/TRBV6-3 NA TGTGCCAGCAGACATACTGAAGCTTTCTTT CASRHTEAFF
TRBJ2-3 NA TRBV15 NA TGTGCCACCATCATCGAAGGGAGCACAGATACGCATTATTTT CATIIEGSTDTHYF
TRBJ2-3 NA TRBV7-8 many TGTGCCAGCAGCGGCTCCCGAGTAGATACGCAGTATTTT CASSGSRVDTQYF
TRBJ1-1 NA TRBV20-1 few TGCAGTGCTCTTGAAGGGGCAAGGAACACTGAAGCTTTCTTT CSALEGARNTEAFF
TRBJ2-7 TRBD2 TRBV7-9 few TGTGCCAGCAGCTTAGCCCGGACTGCCGGGGGGTCCTACGAGCAGTACTTC CASSLARTAGGSYEQYF
TRBJ2-1 TRBD1 TRBV12-3/TRBV12-4 NA TGTGCCAGCAGTTTGTCGCAGGGGGCCAACAATGAGCAGTTCTTC CASSLSQGANNEQFF
TRBJ2-3 TRBD2 TRBV7-6 few TGTGCCAGCAGCCCAAGAGTTGGGCTGCGGGGGGGCCAGGCAGATACGCAGTATTTT CASSPRVGLRGGQADTQYF
TRBJ2-7 NA TRBV12-3/TRBV12-4 few TGTGCCAGCAGTCGCCGGGACTTCAACTCCTACGAGCAGTACTTC CASSRRDFNSYEQYF
TRBJ2-5 NA TRBV6-2/TRBV6-3 few TGTGCCAGCAGTTACCTCCGGAAGACCCAGTACTTC CASSYLRKTQYF
TRBJ2-1 TRBD2 TRBV6-2/TRBV6-3 NA TGTGCCAGCAGTACACAAGCGGGGGGGACCAGGGAGCAGTTCTTC CASSTQAGGTREQFF
TRBJ2-1 NA TRBV7-6 many TGTGCCAGCAGCTTAGCGGAGGACACGAGCTCCTACAATGAGCAGTTCTTC CASSLAEDTSSYNEQFF
TRBJ2-1 NA TRBV19 few TGTGCCAGTAGCCAAACAGGGACTACCTACAATGAGCAGTTCTTC CASSQTGTTYNEQFF